This T cell receptor (beta chain) was identified during a study of T-cell memory formation after mild COVID-19. The study's findings and limits: CM and EM subsets held most contracting CD4+ clones; EMRA held CD8+ ones.

The junction had 0 bases not matched to a gene; V was cut back by 2 bases and J by 4 bases. Germline-derived CDR1 and CDR2 are MNHEY and SMNVEV (reference sequence). CDR3 length: 13 residues. This clonotype was seen at least ten times. Its antigen is not identified. TCRdb reprocessed the 5' RACE reads with MiXCR, giving one entry per CDR3 protein. The data show 70,000 to 100,000 distinct CDR3 sequences, with approximately 13% seen just once and roughly a quarter held by the top ten. Sequencing was carried out using PBMCs or a T cell subset sorted from them (not recorded which). This chain uses TRBV27 with TRBJ2-7; TRBD1 matches 9 bases. The origin of this receptor is an adult woman who had mild COVID-19 (a few samples of this study predate the infection). Cell type and time point are not known. The CDR3 DNA reads as TGTGCCAGCAGTTTAGGGACAGGGTACGAGCAGTACTTC. This gives the protein CASSLGTGYEQYF.